The sample holds a few counts of the clone carrying this TCR beta chain. Its antigen is not known. The data were taken from a study of T cells in tuberculosis. Findings and caveats of the study: Smaller distances to GMM-specific TCRs suggested their expansion in active tuberculosis.

Trimming took 3 bases from V and 0 from J; bases not matched to a gene: 1. Germline assignment: CDR1 LNHNV and CDR2 YYDKDF (reference sequence). The CDR3 has 15 residues. Noted time point: new active TB diagnosis, blood taken before or within 7 days of starting treatment. Measured with immunoSEQ multiplex PCR; TCRdb has only the in-frame clones, and not every one. The table has about 49,000 clones, over 90% seen once; the top ten hold about 1.5%. The chain joins TRBV15 to TRBJ1-3; TRBD1 aligns across 8 bases. The specimen comprised PBMCs, sampled at tuberculosis diagnosis. The sequence came from an adult with tuberculosis. The CDR3 sequence is CATSSDRGSGNTIYF. The CDR3 nucleotides read TGTGCCACCAGCAGCGACAGGGGCTCTGGAAACACCATATATTTT. The entire variable domain, with the rest obtained from reference TRBV15 and TRBJ1-3, is as follows: DAMVIQNPRYQVTQFGKPVTLSCSQTLNHNVMYWYQQKSSQAPKLLFHYYDKDFNNEADTPDNFQSRRPNTSFCFLDIRSPGLGDTAMYLCATSSDRGSGNTIYFGEGSWLTVV.